This T cell receptor beta chain was sequenced for a study of T cell changes during pregnancy in multiple sclerosis. The CDR3 covers 13 residues. The germline CDR1 and CDR2 sequences are MNHEY and SVGAGI. Trimming took off 6 bases at V and 0 bases at J, with 6 bases between the two ends. Profiled with immunoSEQ multiplex PCR; TCRdb holds only in-frame clones, not every one. The repertoire holds under 150,000 clones, with roughly 95% as singletons. The V gene is TRBV6-5, the J gene TRBJ1-5; tentative D call: TRBD1 (6 bases). The TCR was taken from a female donor with multiple sclerosis, enrolled in a pregnancy study. The specimen comprised peripheral blood, sampled after pregnancy. The CDR3 nucleotides read TGTGCCAGCAGCAGGGGTAGCAATCAGCCCCAGCATTTT. Protein sequence: CASSRGSNQPQHF.